These T cell receptor beta chains were read from a single sample in a study of blood T cell repertoires in COVID-19. Only in-frame clones appear in the TCRdb table, and some are missing; sequencing was by immunoSEQ multiplex PCR. Found here are 150,000 to 200,000 clones, 88% of them singletons; the top ten hold roughly 2%. Sequenced input: peripheral blood. These receptors all stem from a man in his forties or fifties who had recovered from COVID-19. Each CDR3 is given without its conserved first and last residue. The order of the fields is J gene, clone size, V gene, CDR3 protein. A row's size may be missing; if present it is once, few, many or a size class.

TRBJ2-1	once	TRBV3-1/TRBV3-2	ASSQLGQVYNEQF
TRBJ2-2	once	TRBV9	ASSAWDSGHTGELF
TRBJ1-6	once	TRBV4-3	ASSQVRGNSPLH
TRBJ1-5	NA	TRBV13	ASSLNRDQPQH
TRBJ2-1	NA	TRBV11-2	ASSRWHNEQF
TRBJ2-7	once	TRBV6-5	ASSYSQGPEQY
TRBJ2-1	NA	TRBV27	ASSFRGTSGRQGNEQF
TRBJ1-1	NA	TRBV6-5	ASSYSGTGGTEAF
TRBJ2-3	NA	TRBV20-1	SARDVNTQY
TRBJ1-5	NA	TRBV24-1	ATSDSTTGGGNQPQH
TRBJ2-3	once	TRBV9	ASSVDRLASSTDTQY
TRBJ2-3	NA	TRBV7-2	ASSLRASGEIDTQY
TRBJ2-3	NA	TRBV11-2	ASSLGQRGDTDTQY
TRBJ1-2	NA	TRBV5-4	ASSLDREDGYT
TRBJ2-7	NA	TRBV7-2	ASSLGRGSSEQY
TRBJ1-1	NA	TRBV11-2	ASSIYTNTEAF
TRBJ2-1	NA	TRBV10-3	ATQDSTVSNEQF
TRBJ2-5	NA	TRBV15	ATSRGHHQETQY
TRBJ2-7	NA	TRBV5-1	ASSLGTSGSYEQY
TRBJ2-1	NA	TRBV4-3	ASSQDTSGRDEQF
TRBJ2-1	NA	TRBV21-1	ASSRDRFSYNEQF
TRBJ1-2	NA	TRBV27	ASSLSPGTPRRT
TRBJ2-7	NA	TRBV6-2/TRBV6-3	ASSDRGNEQY
TRBJ2-7	once	TRBV7-6	ASSLGIATYEQY
TRBJ2-7	NA	TRBV27	ASKAGTGDHEQY
TRBJ2-7	NA	TRBV5-8	ASNRRAGGSYEQY
TRBJ2-1	NA	TRBV21-1	ASSKKREEVDEQF
TRBJ1-2	once	TRBV12-3/TRBV12-4	ASTLTHNYGYT
TRBJ1-2	NA	TRBV3-1/TRBV3-2	ASSQPPQTASSGYT
TRBJ1-5	few	TRBV19	ASSMMGQGGVQPQH
TRBJ1-1	NA	TRBV18	ASSPNRANTEAF
TRBJ2-7	NA	TRBV5-6	ASSSDSYEQY
TRBJ2-3	NA	TRBV9	ASSVGLASSTDTQY
TRBJ2-1	NA	TRBV27	ASSRMAGDMNEQF
TRBJ2-3	NA	TRBV5-6	ASSVTSGVGDTQY
TRBJ1-3	NA	TRBV20-1	SAYHINTIY
TRBJ2-7	NA	TRBV7-9	ASSLARGVYEQY
TRBJ2-2	NA	TRBV3-1/TRBV3-2	ASSQDMTGRNGELF
TRBJ2-7	NA	TRBV11-2	ASSLVASPYEQY
TRBJ2-2	NA	TRBV5-4	ASSPGTSGAVGELF
TRBJ2-6	NA	TRBV6-9	ASSYDFSAGANVLT
TRBJ1-2	NA	TRBV14	ASSQTGTGEYGYT
TRBJ2-3	NA	TRBV12-3/TRBV12-4	ASRTGGVNTQY
TRBJ2-7	NA	TRBV11-2	ASSRLTLSYEQY
TRBJ2-7	NA	TRBV5-4	ASSLAGGTVSYEQY
TRBJ2-7	NA	TRBV5-4	ASSSSGTAGEQY
TRBJ1-1	NA	TRBV18	ASSQLGGSRQGFTEAF
TRBJ2-7	NA	TRBV14	ASSQFGYEQY
TRBJ2-3	NA	TRBV6-2/TRBV6-3	ASSYPRTSGGIPDTQY